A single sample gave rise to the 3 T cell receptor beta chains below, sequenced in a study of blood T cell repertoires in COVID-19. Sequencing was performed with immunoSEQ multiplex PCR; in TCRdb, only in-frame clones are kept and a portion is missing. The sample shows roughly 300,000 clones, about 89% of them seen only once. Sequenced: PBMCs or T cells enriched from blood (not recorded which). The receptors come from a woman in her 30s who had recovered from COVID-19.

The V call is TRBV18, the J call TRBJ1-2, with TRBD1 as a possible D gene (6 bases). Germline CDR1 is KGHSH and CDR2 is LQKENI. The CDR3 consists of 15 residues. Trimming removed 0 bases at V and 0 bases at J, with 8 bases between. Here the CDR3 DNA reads TGTGCCAGCTCACCACCTACAGGGTCTAACTATGGCTACACCTTC. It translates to CASSPPTGSNYGYTF.

The CDR3 nucleotides are TGTGCCAGTACTCAGAGCGGGACAGGGGTGTATGGCTACACCTTC. Translated, it gives CASTQSGTGVYGYTF. The chain combines TRBV19 with TRBJ1-2; 10 bases align to TRBD1. Trimming cost V 7 bases and J 5 bases; bases outside gene matches: 10. The CDR3 runs 15 residues. The germline gives CDR1 LNHDA, CDR2 SQIVND (reference sequence). The entire variable domain, with the rest obtained from reference TRBV19 and TRBJ1-2, is as follows: DGGITQSPKYLFRKEGQNVTLSCEQNLNHDAMYWYRQDPGQGLRLIYYSQIVNDFQKGDIAEGYSVSREKKESFPLTVTSAQKNPTAFYLCASTQSGTGVYGYTFGSGTRLTVV.

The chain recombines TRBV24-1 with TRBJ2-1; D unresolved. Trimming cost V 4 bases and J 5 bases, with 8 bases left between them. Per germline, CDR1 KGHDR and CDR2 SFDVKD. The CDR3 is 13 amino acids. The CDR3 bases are TGTGCCACCAGTGACTTTAATGACAATGAGCAGTTCTTC. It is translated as CATSDFNDNEQFF.